A selection of T cell receptor beta chains follows, all from one sample in a study of shared clonotypes between healthy human individuals. The assay was immunoSEQ multiplex PCR, and TCRdb's table has in-frame clones only and misses some. The sample holds some 2,100,000 clones, approximately 95% seen once. Sample: naive CD4+ T cells sorted from blood. Every receptor here comes from a man between 18 and 35 years old in good health. Each CDR3 is given with its conserved first and last residue. A D gene is named only where the DNA matches it firmly. Rows may omit the clone size; those that give it use once, few, many or a size class.

D,length,J,V,size,CDR3,DNA
TRBD1,16,TRBJ2-3,TRBV5-4,once,CASSSTGWVNTDTQYF,TGTGCCAGCAGCTCGACAGGGTGGGTGAACACAGATACGCAGTATTTT
.,13,TRBJ1-4,TRBV28,.,CASSADLRGKLFF,TGTGCCAGCAGTGCGGATCTGCGGGGGAAACTGTTTTTT
.,12,TRBJ2-5,TRBV25-1,.,CASSGTQETQYF,TGTGCCAGCAGTGGTACTCAAGAGACCCAGTACTTC
.,15,TRBJ1-1,TRBV6-5,.,CASSYEWGGNTEAFF,TGTGCCAGCAGTTACGAGTGGGGGGGGAACACTGAAGCTTTCTTT
TRBD1,15,TRBJ1-2,TRBV7-9,.,CASSLSGGAWYGYTF,TGTGCCAGCAGCCTGTCAGGGGGCGCGTGGTATGGCTACACCTTC
.,14,TRBJ1-5,TRBV5-1,.,CASSLAVGHQPQHF,TGCGCCAGCAGCTTGGCGGTAGGCCATCAGCCCCAGCATTTT
.,15,TRBJ2-7,TRBV5-1,.,CASSLGPGQGYEQYF,TGCGCCAGCAGCTTGGGGCCGGGTCAGGGCTACGAGCAGTACTTC
TRBD1,13,TRBJ1-2,TRBV10-1,.,CASSERQGSGYTF,TGCGCCAGCAGTGAACGACAGGGGAGCGGCTACACCTTC
.,14,TRBJ2-2,TRBV28,.,CASRTPGNTGELFF,TGTGCCAGCAGGACGCCGGGGAACACCGGGGAGCTGTTTTTT
.,11,TRBJ1-2,TRBV7-9,.,CASSFAGALTF,TGTGCCAGCAGCTTTGCGGGGGCTCTGACCTTC
.,15,TRBJ1-1,TRBV18,.,CASSVQGQMNTEAFF,TGTGCCAGCTCAGTCCAAGGACAGATGAACACTGAAGCTTTCTTT
.,11,TRBJ2-4,TRBV6-1,.,CASSELDIQYF,TGTGCCAGCAGTGAACTAGACATTCAGTACTTC
.,15,TRBJ2-5,TRBV5-1,once,CASSDGGGREETQYF,TGCGCCAGCAGCGACGGGGGTGGTCGCGAGGAGACCCAGTACTTC
TRBD2,16,TRBJ2-7,TRBV2,.,CASSEGIAGGGDEQYF,TGTGCCAGCAGTGAAGGGATTGCGGGAGGGGGCGACGAGCAGTACTTC
.,12,TRBJ2-2,TRBV10-3,.,CATGRDTGELFF,TGTGCCACCGGACGGGACACCGGGGAGCTGTTTTTT
TRBD1,16,TRBJ2-2,TRBV2,.,CASSFDRGLNTGELFF,TGTGCCAGCAGTTTCGACAGGGGGCTTAACACCGGGGAGCTGTTTTTT
.,13,TRBJ1-1,TRBV29-1,.,CSVSLGANTEAFF,TGCAGCGTTAGTCTTGGGGCGAACACTGAAGCTTTCTTT
.,14,TRBJ2-7,TRBV18,.,CASSPGALQDEQYF,TGTGCCAGCTCACCAGGAGCACTTCAGGACGAGCAGTACTTC
.,14,TRBJ1-2,TRBV28,.,CASSPLGRIGGYTF,TGTGCCAGCAGCCCGCTGGGGAGAATCGGGGGCTACACCTTC
TRBD1,15,TRBJ2-7,TRBV18,.,CASSPPGQGLYEQYF,TGTGCCAGCTCACCGCCGGGACAGGGACTCTACGAGCAGTACTTC
.,14,TRBJ2-1,TRBV10-1,.,CASSGGSRVNEQFF,TGCGCCAGCAGCGGGGGTTCGAGGGTCAATGAGCAGTTCTTC
.,14,TRBJ2-3,TRBV6-1,.,CASSRSPTIDTQYF,TGTGCCAGCAGCCGGTCGCCAACCATAGATACGCAGTATTTT
.,14,TRBJ2-2,TRBV19,few,CASPRPGNTGELFF,TGTGCCAGCCCCAGGCCAGGGAACACCGGGGAGCTGTTTTTT
.,13,TRBJ2-5,TRBV7-2,.,CASSWETRPTQYF,TGTGCCAGCAGCTGGGAGACTAGACCAACCCAGTACTTC
.,13,TRBJ2-5,TRBV30,.,CAWSGLSVETQYF,TGTGCCTGGAGTGGGCTTTCTGTCGAGACCCAGTACTTC
.,14,TRBJ2-5,TRBV7-8,.,CASSLSSVQETQYF,TGTGCCAGCAGCTTAAGTTCAGTACAAGAGACCCAGTACTTC
.,14,TRBJ2-2,TRBV30,once,CAWRGQGSPGELFF,TGTGCCTGGAGAGGGCAGGGGAGTCCCGGGGAGCTGTTTTTT
.,15,TRBJ1-2,TRBV14,.,CASSQLPGAKQGYTF,TGTGCCAGCAGCCAGCTTCCAGGGGCCAAGCAGGGCTACACCTTC
TRBD2,17,TRBJ2-2,TRBV5-1,.,CASSLEGLAGDTGELFF,TGCGCCAGCAGCTTGGAGGGACTAGCGGGGGACACCGGGGAGCTGTTTTTT
.,14,TRBJ1-5,TRBV28,.,CASSPVLGNQPQHF,TGTGCCAGCAGCCCGGTATTGGGAAATCAGCCCCAGCATTTT
.,11,TRBJ1-1,TRBV30,.,CASSNYTEAFF,TGTGCCTCCTCCAATTACACTGAAGCTTTCTTT
TRBD1,15,TRBJ1-5,TRBV7-9,.,CASSLDRGTNQPQHF,TGTGCCAGCAGCTTGGACAGGGGGACCAATCAGCCCCAGCATTTT
.,15,TRBJ2-3,TRBV5-1,.,CASSLMASSADTQYF,TGCGCCAGCAGCTTGATGGCTAGCAGCGCAGATACGCAGTATTTT
.,15,TRBJ2-1,TRBV7-2,.,CASSLAQGLYNEQFF,TGTGCCAGCAGCTTAGCCCAGGGACTTTACAATGAGCAGTTCTTC
TRBD1,14,TRBJ2-7,TRBV2,.,CASSVQGAVDEQYF,TGTGCCAGCAGTGTACAGGGGGCGGTTGACGAGCAGTACTTC
.,15,TRBJ2-2,TRBV7-3,.,CASSPQGGNTGELFF,TGTGCCAGCAGCCCGCAGGGGGGGAACACCGGGGAGCTGTTTTTT
.,15,TRBJ1-6,TRBV2,few,CASSGQGADNSPLHF,TGTGCCAGCAGTGGGCAAGGGGCAGATAATTCACCCCTCCACTTT
TRBD1,17,TRBJ2-3,TRBV9,once,CASSVAGQADFTDTQYF,TGTGCCAGCAGCGTAGCGGGACAGGCCGACTTCACAGATACGCAGTATTTT
TRBD2,15,TRBJ2-3,TRBV19,.,CASSSLAGGLSTQYF,TGTGCCAGTAGTTCCCTAGCGGGGGGGCTCTCTACGCAGTATTTT
.,16,TRBJ1-6,TRBV30,.,CAWSVLTGSYNSPLHF,TGTGCCTGGAGTGTTCTAACAGGGAGCTATAATTCACCCCTCCACTTT
TRBD2,17,TRBJ2-2,TRBV5-6,once,CASSLVPGGTNTGELFF,TGTGCCAGCAGCTTGGTTCCGGGGGGAACGAACACCGGGGAGCTGTTTTTT
.,16,TRBJ2-3,TRBV6-6,.,CASSQTGTPHRDTQYF,TGTGCCAGCAGTCAAACCGGGACCCCTCACCGAGATACGCAGTATTTT
TRBD1,16,TRBJ2-2,TRBV19,few,CASSQRGTGFAGELFF,TGTGCCAGTAGTCAGAGAGGGACAGGGTTCGCCGGGGAGCTGTTTTTT
.,16,TRBJ2-3,TRBV29-1,once,CSVELRDGGSTDTQYF,TGCAGCGTTGAACTCCGGGACGGTGGAAGCACAGATACGCAGTATTTT
.,14,TRBJ1-1,TRBV5-1,.,CASSDQGGNTEAFF,TGCGCCAGCAGCGATCAGGGTGGGAACACTGAAGCTTTCTTT
TRBD1,14,TRBJ1-2,TRBV25-1,.,CASSDDRGLSGYTF,TGTGCCAGCAGTGACGACAGGGGGCTAAGTGGCTACACCTTC